Listed here are 6 T cell receptor beta chains from one sample, sequenced in a study of siplizumab effects on memory and regulatory T cells. The method was immunoSEQ multiplex PCR; TCRdb's version includes in-frame clones alone and lacks a portion of them. The repertoire has 50,000 or so clones, about 90% of them found once; the top ten carry 0.3% to 0.45%. The material sequenced was naive CD8+ T cells sorted from blood. The source of these receptors is a human donor in good health.

For this clone: Germline is not matched at one junction end, which may reflect a read error. V usage is TRBV2 and J usage is TRBJ1-2; perhaps TRBD1 as D (6 bases). CDR3 length: 10 residues. The V gene's germline CDR1 is SNHLY and CDR2 FYNNEI. CDR3 coding DNA: TGTGCCACTTGGGGTAGGGACATATGCTTC. This translates into CATWGRDICF.

The chain carries TRBV10-1 and TRBJ2-1; either TRBD1 or TRBD2 may supply D (5 bases each). Trimming stripped 3 bases from V and 6 bases from J, with 18 bases between. Germline V gene data show CDR1 as WNHNN and CDR2 as SYGVQD (reference sequence). The CDR3 runs to 16 residues. The CDR3 DNA reads as TGCGCCAGCAGTGAACGGGGCCAACCGGGGAGCAATGAGCAGTTCTTC. Amino acid sequence: CASSERGQPGSNEQFF.

This clone showed up just once. V and J are TRBV19 and TRBJ1-5, with D tentatively TRBD1 (5 bases). The germline gives CDR1 LNHDA, CDR2 SQIVND (reference sequence). The CDR3 totals 15 residues. V gave up 0 bases and J gave up 9 bases, with 15 bases separating them. This CDR3 reads CASSIDLWGVAPQHF. DNA of the CDR3: TGTGCCAGTAGTATAGATCTATGGGGGGTAGCGCCCCAGCATTTT.

This sequence joins TRBV7-6 and TRBJ2-7; D not resolved. The CDR3 contains 11 residues. Trimming took 3 bases from V and 5 from J, leaving 5 bases between them. Germline V gene data show CDR1 as SGHVS and CDR2 as FNYEAQ. The CDR3: CASSFGDEQYF. CDR3 DNA sequence: TGTGCCAGCAGCTTTGGCGACGAGCAGTACTTC.

The V and J genes are TRBV5-6 and TRBJ2-4; 8 nucleotides align to TRBD1. The trim removed 2 bases at V and 1 base at J, leaving 5 bases unmatched. The length of the CDR3 is 16 residues. CDR1 and CDR2 from the germline V gene are SGHDT and YYEEEE. The CDR3 sequence is CASSFGTGGAKNIQYF. The CDR3, as DNA: TGTGCCAGCAGCTTTGGGACAGGCGGGGCCAAAAACATTCAGTACTTC.

J is TRBJ2-1 and V is TRBV25-1; D is unresolved. With 4 bases removed from V and 9 bases from J, the gap between germline ends came to 13 bases. The CDR3 has 13 residues. In germline, CDR1 is MGHDK, CDR2 SYGVNS. The CDR3 here is CASSATSVGEQFF. For the CDR3, the DNA is TGTGCCAGCAGTGCGACCTCCGTTGGTGAGCAGTTCTTC.